This TCR beta chain stems from a study of radiation and T cells in renal cell carcinoma. Overall study findings and caveats: Without pretreatment biopsies, baseline tumor clonotype presence was undetermined.

Sequencing was performed with immunoSEQ multiplex PCR; in TCRdb, only in-frame clones are kept and a portion is missing. Of 130,000 or so clones listed, less than 90% are singletons. The time point here: baseline pretreatment blood. Treatment reported: 15 Gy SBRT to primary tumor, nephrectomy 4 weeks later. Blood was sampled at baseline, 2 weeks and 4 weeks after SBRT. This clone was observed a single time. The antigen is not known. Trimming cost V 1 base and J 8 bases, with 16 bases left between them. In germline, CDR1 is SGDLS, CDR2 YYNGEE. The CDR3 loop spans 15 amino acids. The V and J genes are TRBV9 and TRBJ2-1; maybe TRBD2 (6 bases). The sample consisted of blood, taken from a patient whose treatment included radiotherapy and nephrectomy. The clonotype was recovered from a woman aged 45-65 years with renal cell carcinoma. This CDR3 is CASSVSPGWGDEQFF. The CDR3 region has the DNA TGTGCCAGCAGCGTAAGTCCCGGTTGGGGGGATGAGCAGTTCTTC.